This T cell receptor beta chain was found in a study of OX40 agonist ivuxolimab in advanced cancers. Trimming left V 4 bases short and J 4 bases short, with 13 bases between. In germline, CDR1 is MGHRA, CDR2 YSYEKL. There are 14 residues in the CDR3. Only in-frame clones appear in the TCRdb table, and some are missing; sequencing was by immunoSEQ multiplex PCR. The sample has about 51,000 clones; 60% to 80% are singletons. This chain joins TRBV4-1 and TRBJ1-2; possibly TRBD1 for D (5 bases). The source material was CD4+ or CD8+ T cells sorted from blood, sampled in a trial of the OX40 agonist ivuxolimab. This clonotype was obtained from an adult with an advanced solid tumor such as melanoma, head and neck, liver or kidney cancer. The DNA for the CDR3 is TGCGCCAGCAGCCCCGAAGGGGTCAGCTATGGCTACACCTTC. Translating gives CASSPEGVSYGYTF.